This TCR beta chain comes out of a study of OX40 agonist ivuxolimab in advanced cancers. This clone was picked up one time. What it binds is unknown. The V gene end was trimmed by 5 bases and the J gene end by 6 bases; junction bases not matched to a gene: 4. Germline CDR1 reads SGHAT; CDR2 reads FQNNGV. This CDR3 region has 13 residues. Libraries were prepared by immunoSEQ multiplex PCR; TCRdb keeps only in-frame clonotypes and omits some of them. This table has 15,000 to 20,000 clones, 80% to 90% appearing once. General study results and limits: Blood T cells, both CD4+ and CD8+, expanded clonally by week 6 at 0.1 to 3.0 mg/kg. The authors also found low normalized T-cell clonal expansion in some nonresponders.

The source material was CD4+ or CD8+ T cells sorted from blood, sampled in a trial of the OX40 agonist ivuxolimab. The TCR was taken from an adult with an advanced solid tumor such as melanoma, head and neck, liver or kidney cancer. The chain couples TRBV11-2 to TRBJ2-1, with 7 bases fitting TRBD2. CDR3 coding DNA: TGTGCCAGCAGCGTTGGGGGGGTCAATGAGCAGTTCTTC. Its protein product is CASSVGGVNEQFF.